This record concerns one T cell receptor beta chain sequence. Its antigen is unknown. Per-base quality was not reported, and no clone a single base away is much larger than it. Interpreted using the paper, the treatment or condition label stands for: live attenuated yellow fever vaccine strain. Two biological replicates of bulk PBMCs were collected at each blood-draw timepoint. A standard Ficoll-Paque protocol was used to isolate PBMCs from peripheral blood. TriZol was used to extract RNA from bulk PBMCs, from CD4 and CD8 fractions, and from dextramer-positive and dextramer-negative fractions. These data belong to a study of T cells after yellow fever vaccination (dated 2019 in TCRdb). As for the study more broadly: The SMART-Seq v4 Ultra Low Input RNA kit was used to prepare libraries from fractions with low cell numbers. To follow T-cell clones before and after primary and booster YFV17D yellow fever vaccination, bulk TCR alpha and beta repertoires were sequenced over time. Two healthy male donors, one aged 18 to 30 and one aged 30 to 40 years, were included in the cohort. Blood was collected at multiple timepoints before and after primary and secondary immunization, and bulk PBMC replicates and cell subsets were isolated.

As encoded in the germline V gene, CDR1 is SGHTA while CDR2 is FQGNSA. Compared with germline, V lacks 6 bases and J lacks 7 bases; bases without a gene match: 8. The CDR3 covers 15 residues, taking in both the cysteine and the phenylalanine. Only the CDR3 DNA stays, 45 bases, in frame from base 1. TCR cDNA was synthesized by 5'RACE template switching, which introduced a universal primer site and unique molecular identifiers. Priming of cDNA synthesis was performed from both the TCR alpha and TCR beta constant segments. Libraries were amplified in two PCR steps, with sample barcodes and sequencing adapters added in the second step. Libraries were sequenced on Illumina HiSeq 2500 (2x100 bp) or NovaSeq (2x150 bp). The authors processed their data as follows. Reads were demultiplexed and collapsed into UMI consensus sequences with MIGEC, and V(D)J alignment was performed with MiXCR. Clonotypes responding to the vaccine were identified with edgeR on replicate PBMC samples, with the criteria of FDR below 0.01 and a log2 fold change above 5 up to day 15. Each bulk clonotype was labeled CD4 or CD8 based on which sequenced repertoire, CD4 or CD8, contained the clonotype at higher abundance. The public reads were reprocessed in TCRdb via fastp at Q25 and MiXCR, keeping in-frame beta chains. CDR3 protein duplicates are merged, each entry listing the most common genes and DNA. TCRdb's processing, not the authors' own work, is the source of the V and J calls. The sample includes some 600,000 distinct CDR3 sequences, with around 16% observed a single time. The biggest ten clones account for around a sixth of the sample.

Beyond this particular receptor, the publication reports: Most clones expanded after primary vaccination (96% of CD4 and approximately 86% of CD8) were re-detected after the booster, suggesting that broad memory maintenance occurred. Because the study included only two donors, the extent to which the findings can be generalized is limited. Compared with the primary T-cell response, the secondary T-cell response was weaker but faster, peaking on day 5 rather than day 15. Computational filtering was needed because FACS-sorted repertoires could contain abundant contaminating clonotypes from the bulk population. A small share of clonotypes occurred in both CD4 and CD8 compartments, likely arising from convergent recombination.

This TCR was sampled from a man aged 18-30 years who received the YFV17D yellow fever vaccine. The sequences come from PBMCs, collected 4 to 5 days after the first yellow fever vaccination. The rearrangement joined TRBV7-2 to TRBJ1-6, and TRBD1 aligns with 8 junction nucleotides. The nucleotide sequence reads as follows: TGTGCCAGCAGACTTTCGACAGGGGACAATTCACCCCTCCACTTT. The translation is CASRLSTGDNSPLHF.